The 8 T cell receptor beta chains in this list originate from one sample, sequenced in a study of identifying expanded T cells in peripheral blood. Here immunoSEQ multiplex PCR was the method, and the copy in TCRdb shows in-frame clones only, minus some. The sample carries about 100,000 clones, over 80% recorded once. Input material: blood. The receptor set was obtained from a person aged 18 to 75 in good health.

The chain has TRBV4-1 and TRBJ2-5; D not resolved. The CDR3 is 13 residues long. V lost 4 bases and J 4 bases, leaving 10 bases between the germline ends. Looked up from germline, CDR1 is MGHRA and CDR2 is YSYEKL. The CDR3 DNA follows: TGCGCCAGCAGCCTCTTGCCATCAGAGACCCAGTACTTC. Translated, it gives CASSLLPSETQYF.

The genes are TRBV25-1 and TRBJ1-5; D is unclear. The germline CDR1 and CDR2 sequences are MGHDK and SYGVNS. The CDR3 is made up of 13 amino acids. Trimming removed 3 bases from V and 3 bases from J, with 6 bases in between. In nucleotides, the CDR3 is TGTGCCAGCAGTGACTTGGTCAATCAGCCCCAGCATTTT. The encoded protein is CASSDLVNQPQHF.

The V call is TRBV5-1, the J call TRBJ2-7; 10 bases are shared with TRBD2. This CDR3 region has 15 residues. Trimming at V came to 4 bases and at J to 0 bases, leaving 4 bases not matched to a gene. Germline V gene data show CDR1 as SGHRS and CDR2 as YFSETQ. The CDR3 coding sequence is TGCGCCAGCAGCGTGAGCGGGGGGGACTCCTACGAGCAGTACTTC. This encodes CASSVSGGDSYEQYF.

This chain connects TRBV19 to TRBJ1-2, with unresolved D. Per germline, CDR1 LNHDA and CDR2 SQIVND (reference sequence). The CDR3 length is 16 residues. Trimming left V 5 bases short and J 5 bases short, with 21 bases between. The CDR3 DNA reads TGTGCCAGTAGTCAGCCTCGGACTAAAAACGTATATGGCTACACCTTC. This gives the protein CASSQPRTKNVYGYTF.

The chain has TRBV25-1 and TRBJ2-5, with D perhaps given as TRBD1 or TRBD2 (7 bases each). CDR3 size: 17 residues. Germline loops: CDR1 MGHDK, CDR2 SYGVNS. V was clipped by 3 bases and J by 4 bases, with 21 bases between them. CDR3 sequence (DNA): TGTGCCAGCAGTGAGGGGAAAGGGGGCAGCGGGATAGAGACCCAGTACTTC. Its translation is CASSEGKGGSGIETQYF.

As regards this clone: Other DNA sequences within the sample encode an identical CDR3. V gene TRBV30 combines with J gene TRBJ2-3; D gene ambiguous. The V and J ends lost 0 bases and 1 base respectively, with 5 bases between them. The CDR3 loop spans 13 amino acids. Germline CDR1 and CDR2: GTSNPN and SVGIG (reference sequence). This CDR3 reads CAWSVRGTDTQYF. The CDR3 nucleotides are TGTGCCTGGAGTGTACGGGGCACAGATACGCAGTATTTT.

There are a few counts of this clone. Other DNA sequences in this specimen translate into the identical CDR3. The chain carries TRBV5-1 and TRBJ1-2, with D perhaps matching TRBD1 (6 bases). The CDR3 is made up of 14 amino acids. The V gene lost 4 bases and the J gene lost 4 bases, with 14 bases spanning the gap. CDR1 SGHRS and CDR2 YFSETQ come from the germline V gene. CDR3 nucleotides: TGCGCCAGCAGCCCCTCGGGGGGCAGCTATGGCTACACCTTC. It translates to CASSPSGGSYGYTF.

The CDR3 DNA is TGTGCCAGCAGCTCCGGGGAAAAACTGTTTTTT. It specifies CASSSGEKLFF. V and J are TRBV9 and TRBJ1-4, with D hard to call. The CDR3 sequence is 11 residues long. Trimming pared 4 bases from V and 8 bases from J, leaving 6 bases between. CDR1 is SGDLS, CDR2 YYNGEE, per germline.